This T cell receptor (beta chain) was recovered during a study of CD8 T cells in ankylosing spondylitis. Study observations and caveats: Disease-linked clones, CD8+, were relatively rare in peripheral blood. Disease-linked clones reportedly concentrated significantly in matched ankylosing spondylitis synovial fluid.

There are many counts of this clonotype. Antigen unknown. Scientists made TCR beta libraries using quantitative 5'-RACE with molecular barcodes. TCRdb recomputed calls from the 5' RACE reads with MiXCR, one row per CDR3 protein. The repertoire holds approximately 140,000 distinct CDR3 sequences, with roughly 8.4% as singletons. V lost 0 bases to trimming and J lost 14 bases, with 13 bases between them. Looked up from germline, CDR1 is SQVTM and CDR2 is ANQGSEA. This CDR3 is built from 11 residues. This rearrangement joins TRBV29-1 to TRBJ1-2; D uncertain. This clonotype was obtained from a male donor with ankylosing spondylitis. Sequences were obtained from synovial fluid, either unsorted or a sorted T cell fraction (not recorded which). CDR3 loop: CSVEDNLVQTF. Here the CDR3 DNA reads TGCAGCGTTGAAGATAATCTGGTGCAGACCTTC.